These 6 T cell receptor beta chains were sequenced from one sample in a study of metastatic and nonmetastatic thyroid tumors. The entire patient cohort was treatment-naive prior to thyroid surgery. MiXCR re-clonotyped the PCR reads for TCRdb. The repertoire holds over 3,000 clones, with roughly 37% as singletons. The sample taken for sequencing was tumor tissue. All receptors derive from a male donor with papillary thyroid cancer or a benign thyroid nodule (not recorded which). Some clones in this sample may be carry-over from other donors' samples.

The rearrangement links TRBV4-1 to TRBJ2-2, with 7 bases matching TRBD2. CDR1 is MGHRA, CDR2 YSYEKL, per germline. V shed 6 bases and J 1 base; nucleotides not matched to a gene: 14. CDR3 length: 18 residues. Here the CDR3 DNA reads TGCGCCAGCAGAGGTCTTACTTGGGGGGGGGAGAACACCGGGGAGCTGTTTTTT. Protein product: CASRGLTWGGENTGELFF.

This clone was seen a handful of times. V is TRBV2 and J is TRBJ2-7; 8 bases fit TRBD2. The CDR3 sequence is 12 residues long. J gave up 3 bases and V 8 bases, and 3 bases lay outside the gene matches. Germline V gives CDR1 SNHLY, CDR2 FYNNEI. The CDR3 coding sequence is TGTGCCAGCGGACTAGCAGTCTACGAGCAGTACTTC. Amino acid sequence: CASGLAVYEQYF.

The chain is built from TRBV6-1 and TRBJ1-6; TRBD1 might be the D (6 bases). The CDR3 runs to 17 residues. Per germline, CDR1 MNHNS and CDR2 SASEGT. The CDR3 sequence: CGSNLADGRGYNSPLHF. The DNA of the CDR3 is TGTGGGTCAAATTTGGCCGACGGCAGGGGTTATAATTCACCCCTCCACTTT.

The chain carries TRBV4-2 and TRBJ1-2; 12 positions match TRBD1. Trimming removed 0 bases from V and 5 bases from J; junction bases left unmatched: 7. Germline CDR1 LGHNA, CDR2 YNFKEQ. This CDR3 has 17 amino acids. DNA for the CDR3: TGTGCCAGCAGCCAAGATCGCGGGACAGGGGGCTATTATGGCTACACCTTC. Translation gives CASSQDRGTGGYYGYTF.

This clone was seen only a few times. The chain has TRBV19 and TRBJ2-1; tentative D call: TRBD2 (6 bases). CDR1 and CDR2 from the germline V gene are LNHDA and SQIVND (reference sequence). CDR3 length equals 15 residues. The V end was cut by 3 bases, the J end by 0 bases, with 9 bases between. The CDR3 loop reads CASSMAGYSYNEQFF. CDR3 nucleotide sequence: TGTGCCAGTAGTATGGCGGGATACTCCTACAATGAGCAGTTCTTC. Variable domain in full (rest from reference TRBV19 and TRBJ2-1): DGGITQSPKYLFRKEGQNVTLSCEQNLNHDAMYWYRQDPGQGLRLIYYSQIVNDFQKGDIAEGYSVSREKKESFPLTVTSAQKNPTAFYLCASSMAGYSYNEQFFGPGTRLTVL.

This clone was observed a handful of times. This chain joins TRBV7-8 and TRBJ2-1, with D unresolved. V lost 5 bases and J 10 bases, leaving 18 bases between the germline ends. The CDR3 has 14 amino acids. Germline V gives CDR1 SGHVS, CDR2 FQNEAQ. CDR3 residues: CASSTRHGAEEQFF. Written as DNA, the CDR3 is TGTGCCAGCAGCACCCGACATGGCGCCGAAGAGCAGTTCTTC.